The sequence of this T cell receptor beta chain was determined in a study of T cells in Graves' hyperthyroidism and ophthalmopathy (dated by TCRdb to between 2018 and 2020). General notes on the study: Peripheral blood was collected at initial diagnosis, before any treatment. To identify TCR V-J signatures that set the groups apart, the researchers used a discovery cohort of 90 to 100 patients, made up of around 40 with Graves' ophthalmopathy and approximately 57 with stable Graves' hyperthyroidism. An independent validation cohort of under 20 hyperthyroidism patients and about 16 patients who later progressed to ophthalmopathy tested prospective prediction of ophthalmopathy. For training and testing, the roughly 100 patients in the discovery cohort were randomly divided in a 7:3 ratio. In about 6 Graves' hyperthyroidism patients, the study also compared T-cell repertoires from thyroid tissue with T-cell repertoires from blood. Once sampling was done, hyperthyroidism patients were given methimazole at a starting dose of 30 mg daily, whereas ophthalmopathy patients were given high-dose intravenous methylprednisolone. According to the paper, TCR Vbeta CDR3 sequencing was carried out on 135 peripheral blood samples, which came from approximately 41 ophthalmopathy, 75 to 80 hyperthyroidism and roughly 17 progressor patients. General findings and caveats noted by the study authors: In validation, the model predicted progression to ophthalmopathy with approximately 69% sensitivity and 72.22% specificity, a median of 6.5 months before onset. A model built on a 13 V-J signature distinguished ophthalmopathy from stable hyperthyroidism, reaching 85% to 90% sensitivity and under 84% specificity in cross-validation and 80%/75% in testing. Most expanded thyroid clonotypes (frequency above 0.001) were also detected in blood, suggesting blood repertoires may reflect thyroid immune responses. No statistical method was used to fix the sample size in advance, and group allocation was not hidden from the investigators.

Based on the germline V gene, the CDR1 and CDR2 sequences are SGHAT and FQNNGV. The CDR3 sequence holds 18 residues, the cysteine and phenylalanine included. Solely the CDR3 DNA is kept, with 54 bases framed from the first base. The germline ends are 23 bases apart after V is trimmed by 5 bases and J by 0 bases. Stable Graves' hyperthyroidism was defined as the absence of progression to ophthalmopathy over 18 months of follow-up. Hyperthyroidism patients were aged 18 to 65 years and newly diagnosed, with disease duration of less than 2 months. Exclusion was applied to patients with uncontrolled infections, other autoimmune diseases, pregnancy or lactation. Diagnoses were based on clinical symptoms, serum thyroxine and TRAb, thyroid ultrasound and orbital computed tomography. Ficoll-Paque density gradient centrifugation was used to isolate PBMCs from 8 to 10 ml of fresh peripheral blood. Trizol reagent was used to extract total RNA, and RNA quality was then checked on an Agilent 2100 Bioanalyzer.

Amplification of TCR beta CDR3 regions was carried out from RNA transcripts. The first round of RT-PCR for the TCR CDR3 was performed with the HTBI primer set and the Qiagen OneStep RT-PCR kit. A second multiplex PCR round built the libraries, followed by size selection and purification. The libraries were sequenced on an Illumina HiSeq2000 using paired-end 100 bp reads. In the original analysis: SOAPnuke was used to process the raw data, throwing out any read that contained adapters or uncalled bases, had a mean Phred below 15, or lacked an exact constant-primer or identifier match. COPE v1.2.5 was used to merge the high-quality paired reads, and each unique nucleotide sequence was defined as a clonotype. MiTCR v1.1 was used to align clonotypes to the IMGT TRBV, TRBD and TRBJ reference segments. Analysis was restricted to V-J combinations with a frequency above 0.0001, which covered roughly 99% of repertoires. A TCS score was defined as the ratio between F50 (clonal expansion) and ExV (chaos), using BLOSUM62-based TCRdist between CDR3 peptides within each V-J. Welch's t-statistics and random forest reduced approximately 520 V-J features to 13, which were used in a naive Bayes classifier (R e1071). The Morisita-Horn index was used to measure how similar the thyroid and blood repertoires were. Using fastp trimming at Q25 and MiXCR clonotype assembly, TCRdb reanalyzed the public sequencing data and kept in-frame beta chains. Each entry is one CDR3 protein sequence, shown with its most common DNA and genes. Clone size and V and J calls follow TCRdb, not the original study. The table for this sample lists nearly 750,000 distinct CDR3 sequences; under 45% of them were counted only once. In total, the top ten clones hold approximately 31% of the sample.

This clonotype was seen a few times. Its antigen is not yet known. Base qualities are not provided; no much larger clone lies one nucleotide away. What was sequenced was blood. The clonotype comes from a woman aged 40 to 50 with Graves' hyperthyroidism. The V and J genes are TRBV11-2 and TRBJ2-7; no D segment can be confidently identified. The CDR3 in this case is CASSPVRVFKVFSYEQYF. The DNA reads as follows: TGTGCCAGCAGCCCCGTGAGAGTATTTAAGGTTTTCTCCTACGAGCAGTACTTC.